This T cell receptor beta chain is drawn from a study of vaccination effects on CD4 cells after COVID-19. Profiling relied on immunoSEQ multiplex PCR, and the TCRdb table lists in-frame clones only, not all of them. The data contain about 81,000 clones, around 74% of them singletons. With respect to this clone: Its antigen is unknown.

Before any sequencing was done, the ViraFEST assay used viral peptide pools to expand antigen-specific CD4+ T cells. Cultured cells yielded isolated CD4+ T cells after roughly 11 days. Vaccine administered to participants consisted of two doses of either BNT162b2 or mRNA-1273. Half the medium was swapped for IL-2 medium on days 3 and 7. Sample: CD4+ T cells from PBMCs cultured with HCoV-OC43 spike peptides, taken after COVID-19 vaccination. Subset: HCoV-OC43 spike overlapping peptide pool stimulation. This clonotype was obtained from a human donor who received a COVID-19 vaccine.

The CDR3 sequence is CASSNYTKTQYF. CDR3 in DNA: TGTGCCAGCAGCAATTACACGAAGACCCAGTACTTC. The V and J genes are TRBV6-2 or TRBV6-3 and TRBJ2-5; D gene uncertain. This CDR3 has 12 residues. The germline gives CDR1 MNHEY, CDR2 SVGEGT. V gave up 6 bases and J gave up 6 bases, with 11 bases separating them.